Below are 31 T cell receptor beta chains sequenced from a single sample in a study of CD4 T cells in relation to SARS-CoV-2 and coronaviruses. Clones were sequenced by immunoSEQ multiplex PCR, and TCRdb holds only the in-frame ones, with some missing. The sample includes around 34,000 clones, around four fifths of them seen just once. For these TCRs, the target antigens are not known. Specimen: memory CD4+ T cells from PBMCs, cultured in vitro. Receptors were obtained from an adult with COVID-19.

The sample holds a few counts of this clone. This chain connects TRBV7-6 to TRBJ2-1; D may be TRBD2 (6 bases). The V gene's germline CDR1 is SGHVS and CDR2 FNYEAQ. The V and J ends lost 5 bases and 4 bases respectively, with 18 bases between them. The CDR3 length is 16 residues. The CDR3 is CASSPRYRGKYNEQFF. CDR3 nucleotides: TGTGCCAGCAGCCCAAGGTATCGGGGGAAATACAATGAGCAGTTCTTC.

The rearrangement joins TRBV5-1 to TRBJ2-1, with TRBD2 matching over 9 bases. The germline V gene encodes CDR1 SGHRS and CDR2 YFSETQ. The J segment lost 6 bases and the V segment lost 3 bases, leaving 10 bases of the junction unmatched. This CDR3 spans 16 amino acids. The CDR3 loop is CASSWGGRARGNEQFF. CDR3 DNA: TGCGCCAGCAGCTGGGGCGGGAGGGCCAGGGGCAATGAGCAGTTCTTC.

V and J are TRBV11-2 and TRBJ2-2; no clear D. Trimming removed 4 bases from V and 3 bases from J, with 12 bases in between. The CDR3 covers 15 residues. Germline V CDR1 and CDR2: SGHAT, FQNNGV. The CDR3: CASSSVEVYTGELFF. The CDR3 DNA reads as TGTGCCAGCAGCTCGGTTGAGGTTTACACCGGGGAGCTGTTTTTT.

This clone appeared once. The V gene is TRBV6-6, the J gene TRBJ2-7; 7 positions agree with TRBD2. The V gene's germline CDR1 is MNHNY and CDR2 SVGAGI (reference sequence). CDR3 length equals 16 residues. V lost 0 bases, J lost 0 bases, and 5 bases stayed unmatched. CDR3 loop: CASSYSTGGLSYEQYF. The CDR3, as DNA: TGTGCCAGCAGTTACTCGACGGGAGGCCTCTCCTACGAGCAGTACTTC.

The chain has TRBV29-1 and TRBJ1-2; TRBD1 agrees at 11 bases. The J segment lost 8 bases and the V segment lost 3 bases, leaving 5 bases of the junction unmatched. CDR1 and CDR2 from the germline V gene are SQVTM and ANQGSEA. CDR3 size: 13 residues. CDR3 sequence (DNA): TGCAGCGTTGACGCCCGGACAGGGGGCGGCTACACCTTC. Translation gives CSVDARTGGGYTF.

CDR3 coding DNA: TGTGCCAGCAGCTTAGTGGGGCAGGGACTCAACTATGGCTACACCTTC. Protein sequence: CASSLVGQGLNYGYTF. The chain couples TRBV11-2 to TRBJ1-2; D might be TRBD1 (5 bases). Germline values: CDR1 SGHAT, CDR2 FQNNGV. The CDR3 has 16 residues. Deletions cut 1 base from V and 2 bases from J, with 14 bases between.

V gene TRBV28 combines with J gene TRBJ2-7; D possibly uses TRBD1 or TRBD2 (5 bases each). Looked up from germline, CDR1 is MDHEN and CDR2 is SYDVKM. Trimming stripped 5 bases from V and 3 bases from J, with 14 bases between. CDR3 length: 14 amino acids. The CDR3 sequence: CASSPATGLYEQYF. The CDR3 DNA sequence: TGTGCCAGCAGTCCCGCCACGGGGCTCTACGAGCAGTACTTC.

This chain connects TRBV27 to TRBJ1-4; D remains unclear. This CDR3 is 14 amino acids long. Trimming took 6 bases from V and 4 from J, leaving 12 bases between them. The germline CDR1 and CDR2 sequences are MNHEY and SMNVEV (reference sequence). CDR3 residues: CASRVAGFNEKLFF. CDR3 nucleotides: TGTGCCAGCAGGGTAGCCGGGTTTAATGAAAAACTGTTTTTT.

This clone has more than one count but fewer than ten. Other nucleotide sequences in the sample specify the same CDR3. The chain combines TRBV20-1 with TRBJ2-7; 7 positions agree with TRBD1. Trimming at V came to 5 bases and at J to 2 bases, leaving 0 bases not matched to a gene. CDR3 length: 11 amino acids. CDR1 is DFQATT, CDR2 SNEGSKA, per germline (reference sequence). CDR3 loop: CSADRAYEQYF. CDR3 nucleotides: TGCAGTGCTGACAGGGCCTACGAGCAGTACTTC.

The gene calls are TRBV15 and TRBJ2-7, with 7 positions matching TRBD2. This CDR3 has 16 residues. Germline CDR1 LNHNV, CDR2 YYDKDF (reference sequence). Trimming at V came to 6 bases and at J to 0 bases, leaving 11 bases not matched to a gene. The CDR3 loop reads CATRDGGVGLSYEQYF. Written as DNA, the CDR3 is TGTGCCACCAGGGATGGGGGGGTCGGGCTCTCCTACGAGCAGTACTTC.

The genes are TRBV6-2 or TRBV6-3 and TRBJ2-6, with D unresolved. The V gene lost 2 bases and the J gene lost 0 bases, with 5 bases spanning the gap. This CDR3 spans 15 amino acids. Germline lookup yields CDR1 MNHEY and CDR2 SVGEGT. As DNA, the CDR3 is TGTGCCAGCAGTTACAAGGGCTCTGGGGCCAACGTCCTGACTTTC. The encoded protein is CASSYKGSGANVLTF.

The chain uses TRBV3-1 (or the pseudogene TRBV3-2) and TRBJ2-3, with D possibly TRBD1 on 5 matching bases. Trimming took off 0 bases at V and 7 bases at J, with 8 bases between the two ends. The CDR3 sequence is 13 residues long. Per the germline V gene, CDR1 is LGHDT and CDR2 is YNNKEL (reference sequence). The CDR3 DNA is TGTGCCAGCAGCCAAGAGCCAGGGAATACGCAGTATTTT. It translates to CASSQEPGNTQYF.

This rearrangement joins TRBV7-3 to TRBJ2-3, with D tentatively TRBD2 (6 bases). The CDR3 totals 19 residues. Trimming pared 1 base from V and 1 base from J, leaving 21 bases between. Looked up from germline, CDR1 is SGHTA and CDR2 is FQGTGA. The CDR3 is CASSLRSRDTLLGTDTQYF. CDR3 nucleotide sequence: TGTGCCAGCAGCTTAAGATCGCGGGATACCCTTTTGGGCACAGATACGCAGTATTTT.

The rearrangement joins TRBV6-1 to TRBJ2-2; 10 bases map to TRBD2. J was trimmed by 5 bases and V by 3 bases; bases with no gene match: 0. Per the germline V gene, CDR1 is MNHNS and CDR2 is SASEGT. The length of the CDR3 is 14 residues. CDR3 protein: CASSEGLATGELFF. The CDR3 nucleotides read TGTGCCAGCAGTGAGGGACTAGCGACCGGGGAGCTGTTTTTT.

This rearrangement joins TRBV18 to TRBJ2-7; D call uncertain. The CDR3 covers 14 residues. CDR1 KGHSH and CDR2 LQKENI come from the germline V gene. Trimming pared 3 bases from V and 0 bases from J, leaving 9 bases between. This chain's CDR3 is CASSPRLSSYEQYF. In DNA, the CDR3 is TGTGCCAGCTCACCTCGACTGAGCTCCTACGAGCAGTACTTC.

This clone was seen only once. This chain joins TRBV12-2 and TRBJ2-3; the D call TRBD1 from the table was never checked on the DNA. TRBV12-2 counts as a pseudogene. The CDR3 covers 16 residues. CDR3 amino acids: CASRLGGREITDTQYF. In DNA, the CDR3 is TGTGCAAGTCGCTTAGGTGGCAGGGAAATCACAGATACGCAGTATTTT.

The chain links TRBV12-2 to TRBJ2-5. TRBV12-2 is designated a pseudogene. The CDR3 consists of 13 residues. CDR3 sequence (DNA): TGTGCAAGTCGCTTACCGGCCAAGAAGACCCAGTACTTC. Protein sequence: CASRLPAKKTQYF.

This clone was detected a few times. This chain uses TRBV6-4 with TRBJ2-3; 10 bases agree with TRBD2. Per germline, CDR1 MRHNA and CDR2 SNTAGT. J gave up 3 bases and V 5 bases, and 2 bases lay outside the gene matches. The CDR3 length is 14 residues. Here the CDR3 reads CASSPGLATDTQYF. DNA for the CDR3: TGTGCCAGCAGTCCGGGACTAGCGACAGATACGCAGTATTTT.

The rearrangement links TRBV5-1 to TRBJ2-7, with 10 bases lining up with TRBD2. CDR1 is SGHRS, CDR2 YFSETQ, per germline. The V and J ends lost 5 bases and 2 bases, in that order; junction bases with no gene match: 4. The CDR3 has 14 residues. In DNA, the CDR3 is TGCGCCAGCAGTTCACTAGCGGGACCCTACGAGCAGTACTTC. This sequence encodes CASSSLAGPYEQYF.

The chain combines TRBV12-5 with TRBJ2-1; 8 bases map to TRBD2. This CDR3 region has 16 residues. V shed 0 bases and J 7 bases; nucleotides not matched to a gene: 8. CDR1 is LGHNT and CDR2 is FRNRAP in the germline V gene. The CDR3 loop reads CASGLVLSGSLNEQFF. CDR3 in DNA: TGTGCTAGTGGTTTGGTACTAAGCGGGAGTTTGAATGAGCAGTTCTTC.

The V gene is TRBV19, the J gene TRBJ2-3; D unresolved. V was clipped by 2 bases and J by 4 bases, with 7 bases between them. The germline CDR1 and CDR2 sequences are LNHDA and SQIVND (reference sequence). The CDR3 spans 13 residues. The CDR3: CASSIPGPDTQYF. The CDR3 DNA sequence: TGTGCCAGTAGTATACCAGGACCAGATACGCAGTATTTT.

In this sample, this clone turned up a few times. The rearrangement joins TRBV20-1 to TRBJ1-4; D remains unclear. The germline V and J ends were trimmed by 1 base and 8 bases, with 5 bases remaining between them. There are 11 residues in the CDR3. The V gene's germline CDR1 is DFQATT and CDR2 SNEGSKA (reference sequence). The CDR3 DNA is TGCAGTGCTAGAGTCGGCGAAAAACTGTTTTTT. Its protein product is CSARVGEKLFF.

This clone was found a few times. The genes are TRBV28 and TRBJ1-2; 8 bases map to TRBD1. The J segment lost 6 bases and the V segment lost 3 bases, leaving 3 bases of the junction unmatched. This CDR3 comprises 13 residues. From germline, CDR1 is MDHEN and CDR2 SYDVKM. CDR3 amino acids: CASSLNRGNGYTF. The CDR3 DNA reads as TGTGCCAGCAGTTTGAACAGGGGGAATGGCTACACCTTC.

The gene calls are TRBV4-1 and TRBJ2-5; the match to TRBD2 covers 13 bases. The germline V gene encodes CDR1 MGHRA and CDR2 YSYEKL. The V and J ends lost 0 bases and 4 bases, in that order; junction bases with no gene match: 17. This CDR3 comprises 21 residues. CDR3 DNA sequence: TGCGCCAGCAGCCAAGAACCAGCCACTAGCGGGAGGGCCTGGTTAGTAGAGACCCAGTACTTC. Translating it yields CASSQEPATSGRAWLVETQYF.

This clone was seen only once. The V gene is TRBV9, the J gene TRBJ2-3, with 11 bases aligning to TRBD2. Trimming at V came to 2 bases and at J to 4 bases, leaving 9 bases not matched to a gene. CDR3 length equals 17 residues. Per germline, CDR1 SGDLS and CDR2 YYNGEE. The CDR3 sequence: CASSVTGTSGVPDTQYF. The CDR3 DNA follows: TGTGCCAGCAGCGTGACCGGGACTAGCGGCGTCCCAGATACGCAGTATTTT. Drawing the rest from reference TRBV9 and TRBJ2-3, the complete variable domain is DSGVTQTPKHLITATGQRVTLRCSPRSGDLSVYWYQQSLDQGLQFLIQYYNGEERAKGNILERFSAQQFPDLHSELNLSSLELGDSALYFCASSVTGTSGVPDTQYFGPGTRLTVL.

This clone showed up just a few times. The chain is built from TRBV6-1 and TRBJ2-7; D may correspond to TRBD1 or TRBD2 (5 bases each). Deletions cut 1 base from V and 2 bases from J, with 12 bases between. This CDR3 contains 15 residues. Germline loops: CDR1 MNHNS, CDR2 SASEGT. DNA for the CDR3: TGTGCCAGCAGTGAAGAAGGGACGTCACCCTACGAGCAGTACTTC. Translating gives CASSEEGTSPYEQYF.

The J gene is TRBJ2-7, the V gene TRBV7-2; D possibly corresponds to TRBD2 (7 bases). From germline, CDR1 is SGHTA and CDR2 FQGNSA. Trimming removed 7 bases from V and 2 bases from J, with 18 bases in between. The CDR3 spans 15 residues. CDR3 DNA sequence: TGTGCCAGCAAGCTCGGGGGGCCCAACACCTACGAGCAGTACTTC. This gives the protein CASKLGGPNTYEQYF. Looking up the rest from reference TRBV7-2 and TRBJ2-7 gives the full variable domain: GAGVSQSPSNKVTEKGKDVELRCDPISGHTALYWYRQSLGQGLEFLIYFQGNSAPDKSGLPSDRFSAERTGGSVSTLTIQRTQQEDSAVYLCASKLGGPNTYEQYFGPGTRLTVT.

Sample share makes this clone large. The rearrangement links TRBV7-3 to TRBJ2-3; the D gene is possibly TRBD2 (6 bases). Germline-derived CDR1 and CDR2 are SGHTA and FQGTGA. The V and J ends lost 0 bases and 4 bases respectively, with 11 bases between them. The CDR3 sequence is 15 residues long. The CDR3 loop reads CASSLTRDSSDTQYF. Here the CDR3 DNA reads TGTGCCAGCAGCTTAACCCGGGACTCCTCAGATACGCAGTATTTT.

CDR3 loop: CASSLSLGNYGYTF. CDR3 in DNA: TGTGCCAGCAGCTTGTCGCTAGGGAACTATGGCTACACCTTC. The chain joins TRBV5-4 to TRBJ1-2; D is undetermined. Trimming shortened V by 1 base and J by 2 bases, and 9 bases separated the two germline ends. In germline, CDR1 is SGHNT, CDR2 YYREEE (reference sequence). This CDR3 has 14 residues.

This clone was observed a single time. The CDR3 DNA reads as TGTGCCAGCTCACAGGGACTAGCGGGAATCACCGGGGAGCTGTTTTTT. Protein: CASSQGLAGITGELFF. The chain joins TRBV18 to TRBJ2-2, with TRBD2 matching over 13 bases. This CDR3 region has 16 residues. The trim removed 4 bases at V and 4 bases at J, leaving 3 bases unmatched. Germline loops: CDR1 KGHSH, CDR2 LQKENI.

The rearrangement joins TRBV29-1 to TRBJ2-1; D possibly corresponds to TRBD2 (6 bases). The CDR3 extends over 13 amino acids. Trimming cost V 8 bases and J 8 bases, with 19 bases left between them. Germline assignment: CDR1 SQVTM and CDR2 ANQGSEA. CDR3 amino acids: CSIKGGSWYEQFF. The CDR3 region has the DNA TGCAGCATCAAAGGAGGGAGTTGGTATGAGCAGTTCTTC.